The 20 T cell receptor beta chains below all came from one sample that was sequenced in a study of T cells expressing NK-cell markers. TCRdb re-called the 5' RACE reads and shows each CDR3 protein once, DNA omitted. This sample's table reports roughly 390,000 distinct CDR3 sequences. Sequenced sample: blood T cells: a sorted CD56 or NKG2C T cell subset, CD4+ or CD8+ T cells, or bulk PBMC T cells (not recorded which). Receptors were obtained from a man between 18 and 69 years old in good health.

The rearrangement joins TRBV9 to TRBJ2-3; the TRBD1 assignment by TCRdb is unverifiable without DNA. Germline V CDR1 and CDR2: SGDLS, YYNGEE. This CDR3 has 16 amino acids. The CDR3 region is CASSVIAGKSTDTQYF.

The chain combines TRBV5-1 with TRBJ2-3; the D call of TRBD1 rests on TCRdb alone, since no DNA is present to check it. Germline V CDR1 and CDR2: SGHRS, YFSETQ. CDR3 length: 15 amino acids. CDR3 loop: CASSLRGVITDTQYF.

V usage is TRBV29-1 and J usage is TRBJ2-3; TCRdb's D gene call, TRBD2, goes unchecked for lack of DNA. Germline V gene lookup returns CDR1 SQVTM and CDR2 ANQGSEA. The CDR3 runs to 16 residues. The CDR3 sequence: CSVGGAGGTSTDTQYF.

The V call is TRBV2, the J call TRBJ1-5. CDR1 SNHLY and CDR2 FYNNEI come from the germline V gene. CDR3 length equals 15 residues. This chain's CDR3 is CASRPTSGTNQPQHF.

The gene calls are TRBV6-2 or TRBV6-3 and TRBJ2-4; TCRdb designates TRBD2, a call that cannot be tested without DNA. This CDR3 spans 14 amino acids. From germline, CDR1 is MNHEY and CDR2 SVGEGT. Here the CDR3 reads CASREQGPKNIQYF.

The chain is built from TRBV5-6 and TRBJ1-1. The CDR3 totals 14 residues. The V gene's germline CDR1 is SGHDT and CDR2 YYEEEE. This chain's CDR3 is CASSPDYTNTEAFF.

The CDR3 loop is CASSVVRNSNQPQHF. The chain couples TRBV9 to TRBJ1-5. Germline CDR1 SGDLS, CDR2 YYNGEE. This CDR3 region has 15 residues.

The gene calls are TRBV2 and TRBJ1-5. Germline CDR1 SNHLY, CDR2 FYNNEI. The length of the CDR3 is 14 residues. This CDR3 is CASSPDPRDQPQHF.

V and J are TRBV30 and TRBJ2-7; TCRdb's D call, TRBD1, is unchecked because there is no DNA. CDR3 size: 14 residues. Germline V CDR1 and CDR2: GTSNPN, SVGIG (reference sequence). The chain's CDR3 is CAWSSAGSTYEQYF.

J is TRBJ1-1 and V is TRBV3-1; TCRdb gives TRBD1 as the D gene, but with no DNA this cannot be confirmed. The CDR3 covers 13 residues. Germline lookup yields CDR1 LGHDT and CDR2 YNNKEL (reference sequence). The CDR3 reads CASSFQGVSEAFF.

This sequence joins TRBV20-1 and TRBJ2-3; TCRdb calls TRBD2, which cannot be checked without DNA. Germline V gene lookup returns CDR1 DFQATT and CDR2 SNEGSKA (reference sequence). The CDR3 consists of 11 residues. CDR3: CSAASAGTQYF.

J is TRBJ1-4 and V is TRBV9; TCRdb's assignment of TRBD1 cannot be checked, as there is no DNA. Germline V gene lookup returns CDR1 SGDLS and CDR2 YYNGEE. This CDR3 contains 14 residues. The CDR3 sequence is CASSVSGAREKLFF.

J is TRBJ2-2 and V is TRBV5-1; TCRdb reports TRBD1, a call that lacks DNA to check it against. Germline V gives CDR1 SGHRS, CDR2 YFSETQ. This CDR3 is built from 16 residues. CDR3 sequence: CASTVGTGGRAGELFF.

The genes are TRBV7-9 and TRBJ2-1; TCRdb proposes TRBD1, but this gene call is untestable without DNA. Germline V lookup: CDR1 SEHNR, CDR2 FQNEAQ (reference sequence). The CDR3 spans 11 residues. The CDR3 sequence: CASSRQGEQFF.

V and J are TRBV5-5 and TRBJ1-1. The CDR3 runs to 15 residues. Germline V gene sequence: CDR1 SGHKS, CDR2 YYEKEE (reference sequence). The CDR3 loop reads CASSLGLRGNTEAFF.

J is TRBJ1-1 and V is TRBV5-1; TCRdb's D call of TRBD1 is untestable without DNA. Germline CDR1 SGHRS, CDR2 YFSETQ. The CDR3 loop spans 14 amino acids. CDR3 protein: CASRRIQENTEAFF. The variable domain in full, completed from reference TRBV5-1 and TRBJ1-1, reads KAGVTQTPRYLIKTRGQQVTLSCSPISGHRSVSWYQQTPGQGLQFLFEYFSETQRNKGNFPGRFSGRQFSNSRSEMNVSTLELGDSALYLCASRRIQENTEAFFGQGTRLTVV.

The chain joins TRBV6-1 to TRBJ1-6; the TRBD1 assignment by TCRdb is unverifiable without DNA. Germline assignment: CDR1 MNHNS and CDR2 SASEGT. The CDR3 runs to 16 residues. The CDR3 protein is CASSTSPGTGNSPLHF.

The chain uses TRBV28 and TRBJ2-6; TCRdb's D gene call, TRBD2, goes unchecked for lack of DNA. CDR3 size: 18 residues. Germline loops: CDR1 MDHEN, CDR2 SYDVKM. The CDR3 sequence is CASSPLGTSQSGANVLTF. Combining the CDR3 with reference TRBV28 and TRBJ2-6 gives the whole variable domain DVKVTQSSRYLVKRTGEKVFLECVQDMDHENMFWYRQDPGLGLRLIYFSYDVKMKEKGDIPEGYSVSREKKERFSLILESASTNQTSMYLCASSPLGTSQSGANVLTFGAGSRLTVL.

The V and J genes are TRBV9 and TRBJ2-3; TCRdb reports TRBD1, a call that lacks DNA to check it against. Germline V gives CDR1 SGDLS, CDR2 YYNGEE. The CDR3 has 15 residues. CDR3 sequence: CASSVQGGQTDTQYF.

This sequence joins TRBV12-3 or TRBV12-4 and TRBJ1-5; TCRdb outputs TRBD1, but without DNA this stays unchecked. The CDR3 length is 16 residues. The CDR3 reads CASSPGQGVSNQPQHF.